This TCR beta chain was documented in a study of cytomegalovirus exposure and HLA in healthy donors listed by TCRdb under 2017. For the study in its entirety: An earlier analysis of more than 550 of the donors reported 276 Gb of sequence data and 117 million unique TCR beta sequences obtained from approximately 180 million T cells. To study patterns of TCR occurrence, a later analysis re-analyzed previously published TCR beta repertoires from just over 650 donors and added high-resolution HLA genotyping. The aim of the study was to test whether cataloging public T cell receptors could identify signatures of past pathogen exposure. Typing coverage differed by locus: A, B, C, DRB1 and DQB1 were typed in roughly 620-630 donors, DQA1 in about 500, DPA1 in 600 to 610, and DPB1 in approximately 450. Among the roughly 400 genotyped donors, around 81% belonged to the genetic ancestry cluster associated with self-reported Caucasian donors. All discovery cohort repertoires had been generated on a single sequencing platform. Rather than drawing on any new phenotypic data, the later analysis identified candidate immune exposures from TCR beta sequences and the way those sequences occurred across donors. To predict cytomegalovirus infection status, the study combined high-throughput TCR immunosequencing, statistical association of individual TCRs with disease status, and machine learning. An early release that covered roughly 600 HLA-typed donors contained 250 to 350 gigabases of sequencing data and tens of millions of unique TCR sequences. Among roughly 370 genotyped donors of the cohort, an average of roughly 240,000 unique TCR beta nucleotide sequences were sequenced per donor, 15% to 20% of them non-productive. Donor age, sex, ethnicity and CMV serostatus were compiled together with the repertoire data. In an earlier analysis of several hundred of the donors, high-throughput TCR beta sequencing was used to judge whether each TCR beta V gene segment behaved as functional or pseudogenic. Genome-wide SNP genotypes for about three fifths of the roughly 670 donors were used in a later genetic analysis, which treated that subset as a discovery cohort. Using immunosequencing, the study profiled T cell repertoires from about 610 subjects and related those repertoires to cytomegalovirus serostatus. HLA typing included class I and class II loci at four-digit resolution. Because of strong linkage in the cohort, 5 or 6 DR-DQ haplotypes were treated as single units for association and clustering. A separate validation cohort of 100 to 150 different subjects was used in addition to the roughly 700-subject first cohort.

Libraries were made using the immunoSEQ multiplex PCR assay. For the multiplex PCR, a mixture combining 60 forward primers for TCR Vbeta segments and 13 reverse primers for TCR Jbeta segments was used. Amplification of the CDR3 region of rearranged TCR beta genes was performed with a multiplex PCR assay on genomic DNA. Amplified TCR beta libraries were sequenced as 87-base-pair reads on the Illumina HiSeq System. Regarding the original processing steps: A later analysis tallied around 82 million unique TCR beta chains across the 666 repertoires, and about 12 million of those chains were shared by two or more donors. Raw reads were error-corrected and collapsed into unique sequences by a nearest-neighbor algorithm in which closely related sequences were merged to remove PCR and sequencing errors. V, D and J gene segments were assigned by aligning CDR3 sequences to IMGT reference sequences. For a sequence to be retained, a match of at least six nucleotides to both a V gene segment and a J gene segment was required. A rearrangement was called productive if the CDR3 had no stop codons and remained in frame with V and J, and every other rearrangement was called non-productive. CDR3 was defined according to IMGT convention as the region running from the second conserved V-encoded cysteine to the conserved J-encoded phenylalanine. Sequences without an unambiguous match to a single V gene segment were excluded from the earlier analysis of 450 to 750 of the donors. In an earlier analysis of several hundred of the donors, V segments were called functional above 56.7% productive rearrangements and were called segregating when the between-donor standard deviation exceeded 5%. A statistical classification framework was built for diagnosing cytomegalovirus status from the catalog of TCR beta chain sequences. In a later analysis, V and J genes were assigned by comparing TCR nucleotide sequences against IMGT/GENE-DB human TR gene sequences. A later analysis assigned CDR3 sequences and most-parsimonious VDJ recombination scenarios with the TCRdist pipeline. A later analysis defined each TCR beta chain by its CDR3 amino acid sequence plus V-gene family, and excluded reads lacking a unique V-gene family. As a way to deal with suspected cross-contamination and a sequencing artifact, a later analysis dropped roughly 600 nucleotide sequences that were highly shared and had low generation probability. For each public chain, a later analysis derived a clonal expansion index from normalized ranks of inferred template counts within each repertoire. A later analysis computed generation probabilities with a VDJ recombination model fitted to out-of-frame rearrangements, and checked the results against IGoR. A later analysis scored TCR-TCR, TCR-HLA and TCR-CMV co-occurrence with hypergeometric tests, applying a repertoire-size bias correction to TCR pairs. False discovery rates were estimated in a later analysis by permuting HLA or CMV assignments 20 times. In a later analysis, co-occurring TCRs were grouped using DBSCAN, and TCRdist sequence similarity was added for clustering within HLA-allele-positive subsets. Repertoires with fewer than 30,000 or more than 120,000 public chains were left out of co-occurrence clustering, as were several repertoires with anomalous nucleotide sharing. TCRdb carries this immuneACCESS record with in-frame sequences only. Its versions omit some clonotypes, under half of them owing to an unresolved V gene in the studies checked, with the rest unexplained. V, J and clone size were drawn from that table, and D and trimming were deduced from the DNA. The sample contains more than 100,000 clones, around 70% of them found a single time. The ten largest clones represent around 3.7% of the sample.

Note on this clone: No antigen is known for it. No quality values exist for individual bases; no much larger clone is one base distant. Other DNA sequences of this sample code for an identical CDR3.

The paper's findings and limits, for the study overall: HLA typing was unavailable for some donors at each locus, so association tests used only the typed subset. The only immune exposure information available for the cohort was CMV serostatus. A later analysis associated roughly 17,000 TCR beta sequences with specific HLA alleles at a false discovery rate of 0.05. Assigning TCR associations to individual alleles was difficult when HLA alleles, especially DR and DQ, strongly co-occurred. According to the authors, the approach could potentially be generalized to other disease states and immunological phenotypes. A later analysis reported that several top co-occurrence clusters appeared linked to parvovirus B19, influenza, CMV and Epstein-Barr virus. A later analysis found that HLA-associated TCR beta chains were more clonally expanded and had lower generation probabilities than equally common non-associated chains. The 87-base-pair reads could not distinguish some IMGT-functional V segments, including TRBV6-2 and TRBV6-3, so those segments were excluded. In a later genetic analysis, a missense DCLRE1C variant was associated with V-gene and J-gene trimming of TCR beta chains, and the association was replicated in an independent cohort. Most TCR sequences were observed very rarely across donors, whereas some public TCRs were present in many individuals. A cluster of highly shared sequence variants was judged likely to represent a technical artifact of the sequencing pipeline. Sequencing depth was assumed to be roughly uniform across donors in the presence/absence analyses, though that assumption may not hold. In vitro tests confirmed that three of the cytomegalovirus-associated TCR beta chains recognize cytomegalovirus antigens. According to a later genetic analysis, donors in an Asian-associated ancestry cluster had fewer N-insertions in productive TCRs than the roughly 700-donor mean. A further reported finding was that TCR beta sequences accurately predicted the HLA-A and HLA-B alleles for most subjects in the first cohort. In a later analysis, the rate of TCR association differed among HLA loci, with DRB1 alleles having the most associated TCRs and HLA-C alleles having the fewest. Because counts were too low, roughly 17 rarely observed V segments, including chromosome 9 orphons, were left out of the earlier analysis of several hundred of the donors. Broadly in line with IMGT annotations, most TCR beta V segments showed up in productive rearrangements about 90% or about 30% of the time in an earlier analysis of 450 to 750 of the donors. The study gave a list of about 150 TCR beta chains associated with cytomegalovirus. The cohort was sequenced for TCR beta chains only, and without alpha or paired-chain data the features that could be detected were limited. Cytomegalovirus status was reported to be diagnosed by the classifier with high specificity and sensitivity in both the original and validation cohorts. According to a later analysis, most CMV-associated TCR beta chains appeared to be HLA-restricted, and the HLA associations seemed to be driven largely by CMV exposure. Correlated functional status among segregating V segments might be attributable to linkage disequilibrium, but an unknown experimental factor could not be ruled out.

The cohort comprised some 680 healthy bone marrow donors. At the time of sampling, every cohort member was nominally healthy, though immune exposures that went unrecorded were likely present. The donor tested CMV seronegative and was one of the 352 seronegative cohort members. Every donor gave a peripheral blood sample, and the peripheral blood mononuclear cells from that sample were used for TCR beta sequencing. The Qiagen DNeasy Blood Extraction Kit was used to extract genomic DNA from the blood cell samples. The germline V end is reduced by 0 bases and the J end by 4 bases; junction bases left unmatched: 12. Including cysteine and phenylalanine, the CDR3 has 17 amino acids. Only CDR3 DNA remains: 51 bases, in frame from the first base. The germline V gene specifies SGHRS as CDR1 and YFSETQ as CDR2.

This sequence was found in a middle-aged woman in good health and CMV-seronegative. Rearrangement joined TRBV5-1 to TRBJ2-7, with 8 bases in between that match TRBD2. Material for sequencing was PBMCs. The sequenced DNA is TGCGCCAGCAGCTTGGGTACTAGCGGTTCCGTAGGGTACGAGCAGTACTTC. Its product reads: CASSLGTSGSVGYEQYF.